This passage covers 7 T cell receptor beta chains from one sample sequenced in a study of technical replicates of blood from several donors. Clones were sequenced by immunoSEQ multiplex PCR, and TCRdb holds only the in-frame ones, with some missing. This table has about 70,000 clones, roughly 94% appearing once. The material sequenced was T cells isolated from PBMCs. These receptors came from a human donor in good health.

This chain uses TRBV13 with TRBJ1-1, with 11 bases identical to TRBD1. CDR3 length: 15 amino acids. Losses at the gene ends were 5 bases for V and 5 bases for J; bases not matched to a gene: 7. The germline V gene encodes CDR1 PRHDT and CDR2 FYEKMQ (reference sequence). CDR3 in DNA: TGTGCCAGCAGCCCCTCGGACAGGGGGCGTACTGAAGCTTTCTTT. It translates to CASSPSDRGRTEAFF.

The chain is built from TRBV19 and TRBJ1-2; D is perhaps TRBD1 (6 bases). Germline-derived CDR1 and CDR2 are LNHDA and SQIVND (reference sequence). Trimming took 5 bases from V and 6 from J, leaving 13 bases between them. CDR3 length: 13 amino acids. CDR3 DNA sequence: TGTGCCAGTAGTTCACAGGGAATTCATGGCTACACCTTC. Translation gives CASSSQGIHGYTF.

V is TRBV5-6 and J is TRBJ2-5; 10 nucleotides agree with TRBD2. This CDR3 comprises 15 residues. Germline V gives CDR1 SGHDT, CDR2 YYEEEE. With 1 base clipped from V and 5 bases from J, the junction kept 5 bases outside the gene matches. Here the CDR3 reads CASSLSSGRFETQYF. CDR3 coding DNA: TGTGCCAGCAGCTTGAGTAGCGGGAGGTTTGAGACCCAGTACTTC. The complete variable domain, with remaining parts taken from reference TRBV5-6 and TRBJ2-5, reads DAGVTQSPTHLIKTRGQQVTLRCSPKSGHDTVSWYQQALGQGPQFIFQYYEEEERQRGNFPDRFSGHQFPNYSSELNVNALLLGDSALYLCASSLSSGRFETQYFGPGTRLLVL.

V is TRBV27 and J is TRBJ1-1; D is uncertain. V was clipped by 3 bases and J by 0 bases, with 8 bases between them. This CDR3 is built from 14 residues. Germline CDR1 reads MNHEY; CDR2 reads SMNVEV (reference sequence). CDR3 coding DNA: TGTGCCAGCAGTTTTGGCCAGTTGAACACTGAAGCTTTCTTT. This encodes CASSFGQLNTEAFF.

CDR3 loop: CARSTSTDTQYF. The CDR3 DNA reads TGTGCCAGATCAACTAGCACAGATACGCAGTATTTT. The chain is built from TRBV2 and TRBJ2-3, with unresolved D. From germline, CDR1 is SNHLY and CDR2 FYNNEI. The CDR3 has 12 residues. V was trimmed by 9 bases and J by 0 bases, leaving 7 bases between them.

This clone showed up just once. The V call is TRBV13, the J call TRBJ2-7, with D perhaps matching TRBD1 (6 bases). The germline V and J ends were trimmed by 5 bases and 1 base, with 12 bases remaining between them. CDR3 length: 14 amino acids. Per germline, CDR1 PRHDT and CDR2 FYEKMQ (reference sequence). CDR3 sequence (DNA): TGTGCCAGCAGCCCAGGGGCCGCGTCCTACGAGCAGTACTTC. Its protein product is CASSPGAASYEQYF. Drawing the rest from reference TRBV13 and TRBJ2-7, the complete variable domain is AAGVIQSPRHLIKEKRETATLKCYPIPRHDTVYWYQQGPGQDPQFLISFYEKMQSDKGSIPDRFSAQQFSDYHSELNMSSLELGDSALYFCASSPGAASYEQYFGPGTRLTVT.

The chain couples TRBV7-9 to TRBJ1-2, with D unresolved. Germline CDR1 and CDR2: SEHNR and FQNEAQ (reference sequence). The CDR3 has 14 residues. V was pared by 1 base and J by 8 bases, with 14 bases between. For the CDR3, the DNA is TGTGCCAGCAGCTTAGGGGCCGCAGAGGGAGGCTACACCTTC. It yields the protein CASSLGAAEGGYTF.